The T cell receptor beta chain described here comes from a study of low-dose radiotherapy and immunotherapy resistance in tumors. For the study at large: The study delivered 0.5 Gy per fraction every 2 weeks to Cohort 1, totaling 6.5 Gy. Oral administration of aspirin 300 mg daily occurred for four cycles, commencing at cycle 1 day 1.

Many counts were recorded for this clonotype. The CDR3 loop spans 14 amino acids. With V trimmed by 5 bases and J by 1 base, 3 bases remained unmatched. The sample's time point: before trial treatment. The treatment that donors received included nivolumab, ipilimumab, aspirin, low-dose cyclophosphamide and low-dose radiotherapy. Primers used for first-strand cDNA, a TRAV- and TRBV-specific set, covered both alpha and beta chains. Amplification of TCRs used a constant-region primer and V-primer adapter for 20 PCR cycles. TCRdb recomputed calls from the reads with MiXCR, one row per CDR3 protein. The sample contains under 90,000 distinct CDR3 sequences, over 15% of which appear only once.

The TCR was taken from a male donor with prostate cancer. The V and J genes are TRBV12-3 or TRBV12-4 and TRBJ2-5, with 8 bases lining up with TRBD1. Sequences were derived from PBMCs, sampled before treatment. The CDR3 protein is CASSPDRAQETQYF. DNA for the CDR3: TGTGCCAGCAGTCCGGACAGGGCCCAAGAGACCCAGTACTTC.